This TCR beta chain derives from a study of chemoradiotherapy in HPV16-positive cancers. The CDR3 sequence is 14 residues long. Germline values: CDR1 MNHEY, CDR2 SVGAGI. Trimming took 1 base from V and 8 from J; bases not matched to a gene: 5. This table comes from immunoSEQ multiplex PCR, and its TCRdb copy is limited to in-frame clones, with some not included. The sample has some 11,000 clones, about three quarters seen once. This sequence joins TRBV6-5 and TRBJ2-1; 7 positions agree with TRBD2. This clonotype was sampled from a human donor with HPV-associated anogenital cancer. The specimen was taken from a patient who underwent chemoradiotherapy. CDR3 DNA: TGTGCCAGCAGTTACTGGGGGGGGGAGGATGAGCAGTTCTTC. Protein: CASSYWGGEDEQFF.